This T cell receptor (beta chain) was captured by sequencing in a study of long-term antiretroviral therapy in people with HIV (dated by TCRdb to between 2021 and 2023). Notes on the research overall: Collection of the earliest samples took place about a decade ahead of the 2015 WHO recommendation for immediate ART, at a time when ART was typically delayed until CD4 counts fell. No cross-contamination during QIAcube processing turned up in test extractions that ran a monoclonal T-cell line alongside 30 to 35 polyclonal samples. A retrospective serial study tested whether changes in peripheral blood TRB repertoire composition and diversity were associated with ART initiation and durable HIV suppression. A total of 192 cryopreserved PBMC samples were contributed to the cohort by 30 adults with confirmed HIV infection, with samples collected serially over a mean of about 6 years (range 1-12). Among the approximately 30 participants with HIV, approximately 10 were female.

As encoded in the germline V gene, CDR1 is SGHTA while CDR2 is FQGTGA. The CDR3 starts with the cysteine, ends with the phenylalanine, and has 14 residues. Of all the DNA, just the CDR3 is kept, 42 bases in frame from base 1. Germline trimming: 3 bases from V, 3 bases from J; junction bases outside gene matches: 3. As for this clone: It lacks a known antigen. No much larger clonotype is one base removed from it; base qualities were not supplied.

Inclusion was restricted to participants for whom at least one PBMC sample before ART initiation and at least two post-ART samples were available. All participants with HIV were treated in the United States of America. Before DNA extraction, cryopreserved samples of roughly 1-11 million PBMC were thawed and then washed. At the time of the earliest PBMC sample, participants with HIV were aged between roughly 23 and 60 years. PBMC samples from each participant spanned 1-4 timepoints before ART initiation and 2-8 timepoints after ART initiation, with a median of 7 samples. Serial HIV viral load, CD4+ T-cell count, ART history and demographic data were obtained for every participant. Genomic DNA was extracted from unsorted PBMC with a Qiagen kit on a QIAcube, with processing performed in batches of 12 samples. Beyond this particular receptor, the publication reports: Compared with controls, HIV repertoires had narrower CDR3 length ranges, and the network structure pointed to an antigen-experienced repertoire that shifted only slightly toward naive after ART. A significant increase in TRB diversity was found to be associated with ART initiation, although TRB diversity was observed to remain significantly below that of transplant donor controls even after long-term ART. Inferences about post-ART repertoire changes were limited because no data were available on ART adherence, viral resistance or therapy changes. The repertoire was dominated across all time points by expanded TRB clones identified before ART initiation, although this dominance was seen to fluctuate and to decrease in many PLHIV after ART. Because cell numbers in pre-ART samples were limited, unsorted PBMC were profiled instead of sorted CD4+ and CD8+ T cells. Since PBMC availability was limited, sequencing covered only the TCR beta chain, with no alpha chain pairing. The samples were dated from the mid-2000s to the late 2010s, and the ART regimens that were used may be less effective than current ART regimens.

The immunoSEQ hsTCRB v3.0 assay was used at survey level resolution to sequence the TRB variable region. A depth of roughly 35,000-50,000 T-cell genomes per sample was targeted for TRB sequencing. Pooled TRB libraries were sequenced on an Illumina MiSeq with a v3 150-cycle kit. The paper's processing steps were these. Repertoire analysis was run in R within a reproducible Nextflow workflow that covered QC, data transformation and analysis. LymphoSeq2, an R package for exploring AIRR-Seq data, was used to implement the custom analyses. After excluding a handful of samples that yielded fewer than 5000 total TRB sequences, approximately 170 HIV repertoires remained for analysis. Among the 180 to 200 HIV repertoires that were kept, 59 were collected before ART initiation and over 120 were collected after ART initiation. Each repertoire was downsampled to 5000 TRB nucleotide sequences, and summary statistics were averaged across 100 downsampling iterations. The analysis kept only TRB sequences whose CDR3 regions were at least seven amino acids long. Two measures captured diversity: a Shannon entropy-derived clonality score and the Gini coefficient. Repertoire networks linked the top 5000 CDR3 amino acid sequences whenever two sequences differed by an edit distance of one. For TRB CDR3 amino acid sequences, GLIPH2 was used to predict antigen specificity groups and MHC restriction. Known CMV, EBV, HIV or tissue antigen associations were flagged by matching CDR3 amino acid sequences against VDJdb and McPAS-TCR. Pre-ART, post-ART and control groups were compared with Wilcoxon signed-rank tests and Holm-Bonferroni correction. As stored in TCRdb, this immuneACCESS dataset retains in-frame rearrangements with V and J assigned. A fraction of the clones does not appear; measured against another copy, unresolved V genes explain less than half of the discrepancy, and the remainder lacks a known reason. V and J calls and clone size follow that table, whereas D and trimming were derived from the DNA. The sample records roughly 13,000 clones, 65% to 85% of which are singletons. The ten largest make up roughly an eighth of the sample.

Recombination connected TRBV7-3 to TRBJ1-1; 8 bases in between match TRBD1. The origin of this receptor is a woman between 18 and 29 years old with HIV. The sample was unsorted PBMCs, taken 1.3 years after starting antiretroviral therapy. The DNA reads as follows: TGTGCCAGCAGCTTGGACAGGGAAGACACTGAAGCTTTCTTT. This yields the protein CASSLDREDTEAFF.